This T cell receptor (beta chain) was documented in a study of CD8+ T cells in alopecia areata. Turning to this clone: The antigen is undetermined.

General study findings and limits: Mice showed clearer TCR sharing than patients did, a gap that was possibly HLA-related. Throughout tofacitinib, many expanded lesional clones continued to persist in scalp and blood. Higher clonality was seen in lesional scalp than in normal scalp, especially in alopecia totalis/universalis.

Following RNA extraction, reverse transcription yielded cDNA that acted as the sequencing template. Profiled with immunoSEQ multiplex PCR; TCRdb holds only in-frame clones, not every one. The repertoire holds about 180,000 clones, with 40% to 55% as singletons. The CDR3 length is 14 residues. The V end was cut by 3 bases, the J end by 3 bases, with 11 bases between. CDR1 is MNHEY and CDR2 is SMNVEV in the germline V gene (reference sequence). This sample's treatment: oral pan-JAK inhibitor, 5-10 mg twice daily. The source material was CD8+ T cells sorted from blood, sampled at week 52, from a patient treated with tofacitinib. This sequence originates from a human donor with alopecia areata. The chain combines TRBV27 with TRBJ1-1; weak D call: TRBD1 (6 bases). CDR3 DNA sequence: TGTGCCAGCAGTTTGCGGAGACAGGACACTGAAGCTTTCTTT. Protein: CASSLRRQDTEAFF.